The clone carrying this T cell receptor (beta chain) has only a few counts. As yet, its antigen is unknown. Trimming removed 9 bases from V and 7 bases from J, with 22 bases in between. CDR3 length: 14 residues. CDR1 is MNHEY and CDR2 is SVGAGI in the germline V gene. The record originates from a study of human T cells and chemical hapten exposure. Study-level background: The variation in per-sample TCR yields arose mainly from small differences in pooled library volumes. Study observations and caveats: Donor immune responses may differ from healthy people's, since all donors had alopecia. Versus controls, significantly more large CDR3 similarity clusters arose from expanded TCRs. PT1 expanded TCR numbers tracked positively with patch test score.

TCRdb re-called the RACE reads with MiXCR, one entry per CDR3 protein. The sample shows just over 350,000 distinct CDR3 sequences, around 6% of them seen only once. Time point meaning: patch test 2, 6 weeks after DPC sensitization. Noted treatment: therapeutic diphenylcyclopropenone sensitization with weekly scalp DPC. The TCR sequence derives from a woman aged 18-29 years with alopecia areata. Some clones in this sample may be carry-over from other donors' samples. The chain joins TRBV6-5 to TRBJ2-7, with D perhaps matching TRBD1 (5 bases). Specimen: whole blood, collected in connection with sensitization to the hapten diphenylcyclopropenone (DPC). Written as DNA, the CDR3 is TGTGCCAGTCGTAGGACACCACGGACGTGGGAGCAGTACTTC. Translation gives CASRRTPRTWEQYF.